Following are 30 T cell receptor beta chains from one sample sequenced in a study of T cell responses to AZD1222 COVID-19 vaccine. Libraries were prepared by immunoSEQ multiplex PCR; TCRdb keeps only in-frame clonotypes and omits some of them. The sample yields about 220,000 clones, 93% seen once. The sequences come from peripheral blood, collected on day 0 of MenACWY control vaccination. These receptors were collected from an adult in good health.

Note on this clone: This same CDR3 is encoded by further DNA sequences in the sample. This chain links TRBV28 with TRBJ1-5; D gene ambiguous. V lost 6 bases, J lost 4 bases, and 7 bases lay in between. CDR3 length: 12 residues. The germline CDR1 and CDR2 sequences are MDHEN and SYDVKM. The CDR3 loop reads CASSWGNQPQHF. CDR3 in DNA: TGTGCCAGCAGCTGGGGTAATCAGCCCCAGCATTTT.

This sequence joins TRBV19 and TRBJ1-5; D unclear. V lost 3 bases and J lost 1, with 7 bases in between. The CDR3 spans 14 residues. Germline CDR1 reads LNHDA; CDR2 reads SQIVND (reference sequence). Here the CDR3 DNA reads TGTGCCAGTAGTATCGGAGACAGCAATCAGCCCCAGCATTTT. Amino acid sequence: CASSIGDSNQPQHF.

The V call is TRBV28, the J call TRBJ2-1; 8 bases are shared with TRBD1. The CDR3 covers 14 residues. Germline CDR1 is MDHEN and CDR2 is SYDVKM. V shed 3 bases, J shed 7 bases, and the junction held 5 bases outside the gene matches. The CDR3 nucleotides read TGTGCCAGCAGTTTCACAGGGGGTTGGAATGAGCAGTTCTTC. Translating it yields CASSFTGGWNEQFF.

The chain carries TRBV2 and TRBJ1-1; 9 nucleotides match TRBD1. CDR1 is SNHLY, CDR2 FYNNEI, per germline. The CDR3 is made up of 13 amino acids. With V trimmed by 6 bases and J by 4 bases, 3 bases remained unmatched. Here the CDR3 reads CASSGTGFTEAFF. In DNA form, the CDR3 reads TGTGCCAGCAGCGGGACAGGGTTCACTGAAGCTTTCTTT. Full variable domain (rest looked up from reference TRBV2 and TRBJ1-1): EPEVTQTPSHQVTQMGQEVILRCVPISNHLYFYWYRQILGQKVEFLVSFYNNEISEKSEIFDDQFSVERPDGSNFTLKIRSTKLEDSAMYFCASSGTGFTEAFFGQGTRLTVV.

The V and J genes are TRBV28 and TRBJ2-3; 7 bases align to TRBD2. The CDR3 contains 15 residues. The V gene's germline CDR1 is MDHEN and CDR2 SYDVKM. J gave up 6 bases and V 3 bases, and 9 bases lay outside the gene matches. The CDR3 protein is CASSLSSGARDTQYF. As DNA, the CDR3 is TGTGCCAGCAGTTTGTCGAGCGGGGCCCGGGATACGCAGTATTTT.

The CDR3 sequence: CASSRTGAYEQYF. In nucleotides, the CDR3 is TGTGCCAGCAGCCGAACGGGGGCCTACGAGCAGTACTTC. The V gene is TRBV7-8, the J gene TRBJ2-7; possibly TRBD2 for D (6 bases). Between the trimmed V and J ends, which lost 5 bases and 2 bases, there was a span of 10 bases. This CDR3 is built from 13 residues. Germline V lookup: CDR1 SGHVS, CDR2 FQNEAQ.

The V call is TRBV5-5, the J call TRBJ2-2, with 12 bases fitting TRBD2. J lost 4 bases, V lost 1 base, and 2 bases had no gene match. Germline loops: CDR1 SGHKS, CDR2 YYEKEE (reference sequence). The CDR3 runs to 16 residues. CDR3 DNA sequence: TGTGCCAGCAGCTTGTTACTAGCGGGGGGCACCGGGGAGCTGTTTTTT. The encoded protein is CASSLLLAGGTGELFF.

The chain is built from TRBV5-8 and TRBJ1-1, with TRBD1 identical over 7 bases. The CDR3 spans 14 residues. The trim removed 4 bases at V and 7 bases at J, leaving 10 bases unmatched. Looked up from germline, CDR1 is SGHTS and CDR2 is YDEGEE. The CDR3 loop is CASSIPQGVVEAFF. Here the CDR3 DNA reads TGTGCCAGCAGCATCCCGCAGGGGGTGGTTGAAGCTTTCTTT.

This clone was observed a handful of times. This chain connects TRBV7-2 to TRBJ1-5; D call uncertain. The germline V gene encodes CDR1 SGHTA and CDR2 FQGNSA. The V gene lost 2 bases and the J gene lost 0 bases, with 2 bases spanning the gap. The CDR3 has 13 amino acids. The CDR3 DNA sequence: TGTGCCAGCAGCTTAAATAGCAATCAGCCCCAGCATTTT. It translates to CASSLNSNQPQHF.

The CDR3 DNA reads as TGTGCCAGCAGTTCTCCAGGGTATAATTCACCCCTCCACTTT. It translates to CASSSPGYNSPLHF. The rearrangement joins TRBV28 to TRBJ1-6, with D tentatively TRBD1 (5 bases). The V and J ends lost 4 bases and 4 bases respectively, with 8 bases between them. The CDR3 is 14 amino acids. CDR1 MDHEN and CDR2 SYDVKM come from the germline V gene.

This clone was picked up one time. The CDR3 loop is CASSEDRGANQPQHF. Written as DNA, the CDR3 is TGCGCCAGCAGTGAGGACAGGGGGGCGAATCAGCCCCAGCATTTT. V usage is TRBV10-1 and J usage is TRBJ1-5; the match to TRBD1 covers 9 bases. The CDR3 covers 15 residues. V trimming: 2 bases; J trimming: 4 bases; junction bases outside the gene matches: 3. Germline V lookup: CDR1 WNHNN, CDR2 SYGVQD (reference sequence).

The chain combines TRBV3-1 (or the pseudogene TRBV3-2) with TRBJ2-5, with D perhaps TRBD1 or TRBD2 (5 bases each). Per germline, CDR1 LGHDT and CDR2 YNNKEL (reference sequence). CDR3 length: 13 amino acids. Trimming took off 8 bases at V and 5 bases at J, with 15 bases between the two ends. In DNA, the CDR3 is TGTGCCAGCGCCGAGGGGTTAAAGGAGACCCAGTACTTC. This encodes CASAEGLKETQYF.

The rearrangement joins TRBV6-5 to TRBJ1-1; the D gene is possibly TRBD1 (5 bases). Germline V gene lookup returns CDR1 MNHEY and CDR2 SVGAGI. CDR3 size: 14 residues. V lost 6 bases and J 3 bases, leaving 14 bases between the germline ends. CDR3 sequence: CASSVGVRDTEAFF. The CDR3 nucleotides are TGTGCCAGCAGCGTGGGGGTTAGAGACACTGAAGCTTTCTTT.

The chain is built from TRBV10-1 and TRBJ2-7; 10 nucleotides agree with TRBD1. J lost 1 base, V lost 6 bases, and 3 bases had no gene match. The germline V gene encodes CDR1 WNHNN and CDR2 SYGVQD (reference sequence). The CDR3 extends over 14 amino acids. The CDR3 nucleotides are TGCGCCAGCAGCGTGGGACAGGGGTCCTACGAGCAGTACTTC. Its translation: CASSVGQGSYEQYF.

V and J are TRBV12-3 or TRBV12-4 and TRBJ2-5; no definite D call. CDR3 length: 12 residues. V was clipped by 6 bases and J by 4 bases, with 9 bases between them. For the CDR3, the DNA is TGTGCCAGCAGCGCCGATATAGAGACCCAGTACTTC. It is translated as CASSADIETQYF.

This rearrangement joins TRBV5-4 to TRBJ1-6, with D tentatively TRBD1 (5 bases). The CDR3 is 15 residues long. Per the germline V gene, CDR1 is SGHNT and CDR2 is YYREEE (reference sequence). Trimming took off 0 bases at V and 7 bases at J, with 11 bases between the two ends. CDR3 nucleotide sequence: TGTGCCAGCAGCTTGGGCCAGGGCGTCAATTCACCCCTCCACTTT. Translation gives CASSLGQGVNSPLHF.

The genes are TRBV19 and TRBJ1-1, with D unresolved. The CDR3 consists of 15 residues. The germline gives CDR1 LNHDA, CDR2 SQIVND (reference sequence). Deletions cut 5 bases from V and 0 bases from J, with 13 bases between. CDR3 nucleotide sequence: TGTGCCAGTAGTCCTAGCCACAGCATGAACACTGAAGCTTTCTTT. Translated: CASSPSHSMNTEAFF.

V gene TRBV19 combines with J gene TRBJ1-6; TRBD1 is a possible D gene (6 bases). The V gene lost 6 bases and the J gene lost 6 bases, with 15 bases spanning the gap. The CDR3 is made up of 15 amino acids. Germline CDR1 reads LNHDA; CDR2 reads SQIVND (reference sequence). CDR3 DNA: TGTGCCAGTAGATCCAGGGGTGCCGGTAATTCACCCCTCCACTTT. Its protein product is CASRSRGAGNSPLHF.

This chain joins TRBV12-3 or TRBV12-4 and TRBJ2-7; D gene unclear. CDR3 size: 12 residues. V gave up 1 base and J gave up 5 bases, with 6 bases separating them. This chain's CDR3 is CASSLGYNEQYF. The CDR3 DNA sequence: TGTGCCAGCAGTTTAGGCTACAACGAGCAGTACTTC.

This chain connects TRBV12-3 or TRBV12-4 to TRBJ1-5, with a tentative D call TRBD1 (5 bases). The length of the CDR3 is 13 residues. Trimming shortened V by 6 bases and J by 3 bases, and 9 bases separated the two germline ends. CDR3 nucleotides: TGTGCCAGCAGCACAGGTTACAATCAGCCCCAGCATTTT. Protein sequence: CASSTGYNQPQHF.

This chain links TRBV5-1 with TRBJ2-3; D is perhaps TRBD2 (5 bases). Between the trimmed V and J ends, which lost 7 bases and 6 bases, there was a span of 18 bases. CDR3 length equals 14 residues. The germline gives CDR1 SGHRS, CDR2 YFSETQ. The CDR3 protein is CASRSGRGRDTQYF. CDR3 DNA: TGCGCCAGCCGAAGCGGCCGGGGAAGGGATACGCAGTATTTT.

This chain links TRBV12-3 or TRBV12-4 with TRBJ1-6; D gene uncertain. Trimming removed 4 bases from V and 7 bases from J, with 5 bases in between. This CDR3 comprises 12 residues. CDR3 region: CASSSLNSPLHF. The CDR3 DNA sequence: TGTGCCAGCAGTTCCCTAAATTCACCCCTCCACTTT.

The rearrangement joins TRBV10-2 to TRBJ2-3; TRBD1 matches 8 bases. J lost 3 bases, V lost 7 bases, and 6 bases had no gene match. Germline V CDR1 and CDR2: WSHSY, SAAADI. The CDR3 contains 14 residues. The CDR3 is CASKSQGATDTQYF. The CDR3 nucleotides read TGCGCCAGCAAATCGCAGGGGGCAACAGATACGCAGTATTTT.

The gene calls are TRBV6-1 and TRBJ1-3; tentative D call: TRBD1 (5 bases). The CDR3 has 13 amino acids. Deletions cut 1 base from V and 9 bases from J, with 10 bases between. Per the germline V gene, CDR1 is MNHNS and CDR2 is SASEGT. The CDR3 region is CASSEEKGSTIYF. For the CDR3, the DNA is TGTGCCAGCAGTGAAGAGAAGGGGAGCACCATATATTTT.

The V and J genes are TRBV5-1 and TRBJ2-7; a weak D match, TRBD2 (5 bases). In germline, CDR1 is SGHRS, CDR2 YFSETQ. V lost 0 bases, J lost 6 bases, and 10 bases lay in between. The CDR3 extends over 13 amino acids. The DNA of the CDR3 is TGCGCCAGCAGCTTGGATCTAGCAGGCGAGCAGTACTTC. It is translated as CASSLDLAGEQYF. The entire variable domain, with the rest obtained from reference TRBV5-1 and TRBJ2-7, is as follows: KAGVTQTPRYLIKTRGQQVTLSCSPISGHRSVSWYQQTPGQGLQFLFEYFSETQRNKGNFPGRFSGRQFSNSRSEMNVSTLELGDSALYLCASSLDLAGEQYFGPGTRLTVT.

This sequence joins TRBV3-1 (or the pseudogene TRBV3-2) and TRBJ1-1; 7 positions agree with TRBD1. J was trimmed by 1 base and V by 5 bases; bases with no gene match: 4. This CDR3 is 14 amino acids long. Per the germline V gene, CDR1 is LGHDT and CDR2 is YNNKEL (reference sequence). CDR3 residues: CASSFDRANTEAFF. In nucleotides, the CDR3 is TGTGCCAGCAGCTTTGACAGGGCGAACACTGAAGCTTTCTTT.

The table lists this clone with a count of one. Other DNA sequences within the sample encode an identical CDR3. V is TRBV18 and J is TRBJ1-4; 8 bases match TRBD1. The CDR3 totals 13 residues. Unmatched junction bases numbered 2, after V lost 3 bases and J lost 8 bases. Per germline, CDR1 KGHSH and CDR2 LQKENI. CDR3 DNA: TGTGCCAGCTCACCTGGACAGGGAGAAAAACTGTTTTTT. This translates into CASSPGQGEKLFF.

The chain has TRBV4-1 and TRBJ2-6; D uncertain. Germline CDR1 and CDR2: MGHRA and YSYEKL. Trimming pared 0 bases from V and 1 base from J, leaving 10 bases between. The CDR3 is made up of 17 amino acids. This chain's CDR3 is CASSQDYLQSGANVLTF. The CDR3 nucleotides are TGCGCCAGCAGCCAAGATTATTTACAGTCTGGGGCCAACGTCCTGACTTTC.

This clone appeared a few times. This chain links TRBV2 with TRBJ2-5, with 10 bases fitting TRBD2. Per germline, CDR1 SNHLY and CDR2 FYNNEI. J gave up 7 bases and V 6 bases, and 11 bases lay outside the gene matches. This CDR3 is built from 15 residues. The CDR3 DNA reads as TGTGCCAGCAGAGTTAGCGGGGGGCCTGCGGGGACCCAGTACTTC. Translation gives CASRVSGGPAGTQYF.

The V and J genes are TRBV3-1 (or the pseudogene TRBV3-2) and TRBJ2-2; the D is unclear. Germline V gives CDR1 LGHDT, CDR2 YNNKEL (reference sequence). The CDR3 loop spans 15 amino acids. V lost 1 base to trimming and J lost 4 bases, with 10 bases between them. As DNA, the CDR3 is TGTGCCAGCAGCCAAGTCCGACTCCTCACCGGGGAGCTGTTTTTT. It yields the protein CASSQVRLLTGELFF.